This T cell receptor (beta chain) was captured by sequencing in a study of T cells expressing NK-cell markers. Study context: Source material for TCR beta repertoires consisted of sorted CD3+CD56+NKG2C+, CD3+CD56+NKG2C- and CD3+CD56-NKG2C+ T cells.

Findings and limits, study-wide: Top CD8+ clonotypes included the dominant CD3+CD56+NKG2C+ clonotypes in six donors.

As concerns this clonotype: The antigen remains unidentified.

The CDR3 length is 15 residues. Germline V gives CDR1 DFQATT, CDR2 SNEGSKA (reference sequence). A 5'RACE template switching approach incorporating UMIs was used to make TCR beta cDNA. TCRdb reprocessed the 5' RACE reads, with one entry per CDR3 protein and no DNA. Listed are 200,000 to 300,000 distinct CDR3 sequences; 4% to 4.5% falls within the top ten. Source material: blood T cells: a sorted CD56 or NKG2C T cell subset, CD4+ or CD8+ T cells, or bulk PBMC T cells (not recorded which). The rearrangement links TRBV20-1 to TRBJ2-3. The TCR was taken from a woman between 18 and 69 years old in good health. CDR3 in amino acids: CSARVSSGVLDTQYF.